These T cell receptor beta chains were read from a single sample in a study of cytomegalovirus exposure and HLA in healthy donors. The assay was immunoSEQ multiplex PCR, and TCRdb's table has in-frame clones only and misses some. This sample has about 160,000 clones, with about three quarters found just once. The sample consisted of PBMCs. These receptors came from a female donor in good health and CMV-seronegative. CDR3s include the opening cysteine and the closing phenylalanine or tryptophan. The D gene is left open where the match is weak. A row's size may be missing; if present it is once, few, many or a size class.

. . TRBJ1-2 TRBV6-1 CASSEQATGGYTF TGTGCCAGCAGTGAACAAGCGACCGGGGGCTACACCTTC
. . TRBJ2-7 TRBV30 CAWTPGGSLYEQYF TGTGCCTGGACCCCAGGGGGGAGCCTCTACGAGCAGTACTTC
. . TRBJ2-5 TRBV6-5 CASRTDRDWETQYF TGTGCCAGCAGAACCGACAGGGACTGGGAGACCCAGTACTTC
few . TRBJ2-5 TRBV5-1 CASSLGSQGLGETQYF TGCGCCAGCAGCTTGGGTTCGCAGGGCCTGGGAGAGACCCAGTACTTC
. TRBD1 TRBJ1-4 TRBV4-1 CASSQGGTGVRGKLFF TGCGCCAGCAGCCAAGGGGGGACAGGGGTTAGGGGAAAACTGTTTTTT
. TRBD1 TRBJ1-1 TRBV5-1 CASSLASTGKNTEAFF TGCGCCAGCAGCTTGGCCTCGACAGGGAAGAACACTGAAGCTTTCTTT
once TRBD2 TRBJ2-1 TRBV7-9 CASSFRLAGNEQFF TGTGCCAGCAGCTTCAGACTAGCGGGCAATGAGCAGTTCTTC
. . TRBJ2-2 TRBV7-2 CASSLYGPNTGELFF TGTGCCAGCAGCTTATATGGCCCGAACACCGGGGAGCTGTTTTTT
. TRBD1 TRBJ1-6 TRBV2 CASKGQTDSPLHF TGTGCCAGCAAGGGACAGACGGATTCACCCCTCCACTTT
few TRBD1 TRBJ2-7 TRBV11-3 CASSRQGGPYEQYF TGTGCCAGCAGCCGACAGGGTGGGCCCTACGAGCAGTACTTC
. TRBD2 TRBJ2-3 TRBV19 CASSWTSGNTDTQYF TGTGCCAGTAGCTGGACTAGCGGAAACACAGATACGCAGTATTTT